What follows describes a single T cell receptor (beta chain). Its binding antigen is unknown. Base qualities are not provided; no much larger clone lies one nucleotide away. TCRdb records Illumina MiSeq as the sequencer. Using fastp trimming at Q25 and MiXCR clonotype assembly, TCRdb reanalyzed the public sequencing data and kept in-frame beta chains. Identical CDR3 protein sequences are pooled into one entry, listed with their most common genes and DNA. This sample is represented by about 19,000 distinct CDR3 sequences; 21% of them were singletons. Around 0.74% of the sample lies in the top ten. This specimen comes from a study of lung T cells in sarcoidosis with Löfgren's syndrome (dated by TCRdb to about 2017). General notes on the study: Sarcoidosis was characterized as a granulomatous disease that mainly affects the lungs and features an accumulation of CD4+ T cells in bronchoalveolar lavage fluid. The repertoire analyses centered on Lofgren's syndrome patients. The investigation overall reported the following: TRAV12-1 and TRBV2 were reported as the most expanded V gene segments in Löfgren's syndrome patients compared with control subjects. Multiple Lofgren's syndrome patients were reported to share TRAV12-1 and TRBV2 CDR3 motifs, a finding that suggests public CD4+ TCR repertoires. When alphabeta pairing was analyzed, TRAV12-1 tended to pair preferentially with TRBV2, and the resulting paired TCRs displayed CDR3 homology. Recognition of a sarcoidosis-associated antigen was merely suggested, with the antigen itself still putative and unidentified.

TCR repertoires were profiled from CD4+ T cells obtained by bronchoalveolar lavage. Measured from the cysteine to the phenylalanine, the CDR3 is 14 residues long. Of all the DNA, just the CDR3 is kept, 42 bases in frame from base 1. A distance of 13 bases separates the germline ends of V and J, which lose 0 bases and 6 bases respectively. The germline V gene encodes CDR1 SGDLS and CDR2 YYNGEE. The chain was built from TRBV9 and TRBJ2-7; the D gene cannot be named for sure. The sample was CD4+ T cells from bronchoalveolar lavage. The TCR comes from a human donor with sarcoidosis (Löfgren's syndrome or another form), or a control subject (not recorded which). The CDR3 sequence is CASSVGPEVGEQYF. The DNA sequence is as follows: TGTGCCAGCAGCGTAGGTCCCGAAGTTGGCGAGCAGTACTTC.